This TCR beta chain comes out of a study of a mutant IDH1 vaccine in newly diagnosed glioma. Whole-study context: The start of vaccination came 4-6 weeks after radiotherapy alone, or with temozolomide cycles. Earlier care involved radiotherapy, temozolomide, or both, and the majority received both.

Repertoires were generated with immunoSEQ multiplex PCR, while TCRdb's copy carries only in-frame clones and drops some. The sample contains tens of thousands of clones, over 80% of which appear only once. As regards this clone: Its target is unknown.

In germline, CDR1 is MGHRA, CDR2 YSYEKL. V was pared by 0 bases and J by 11 bases, with 13 bases of the junction left unmatched. The CDR3 totals 16 residues. Time point denoted: week 47, end of study. Topical imiquimod accompanied each vaccine dose, which consisted of 300 ug of mutant IDH1 20-mer peptide. Patients underwent eight vaccinations, which took place in weeks 1, 3, 5, 7, 11, 15, 19 and 23. Sequencing used PBMCs, obtained from a glioma patient whose treatment included an IDH1 peptide vaccine. The receptor comes from a young man with glioma. The gene calls are TRBV4-1 and TRBJ2-3; TRBD2 aligns across 8 bases. The CDR3 loop is CASSQDRGLVLRKQYF. CDR3 DNA: TGCGCCAGCAGCCAAGATAGGGGACTAGTCCTCAGGAAGCAGTATTTT.